These 27 T cell receptor beta chains originate from one sample sequenced in a study of cytomegalovirus exposure and HLA in healthy donors. This PCR relied on a set of 60 Vbeta primers and 13 Jbeta primers. Profiled with immunoSEQ multiplex PCR; TCRdb holds only in-frame clones, not every one. The sample has 150,000 or so clones; roughly 76% are singletons. The sample was PBMCs. Receptors were obtained from a female donor in good health and CMV-seronegative.

The rearrangement uses TRBV19 and TRBJ2-2, with 15 bases that match TRBD2. V dropped 6 bases and J dropped 7; count of bases not matched to a gene: 9. Germline assignment: CDR1 LNHDA and CDR2 SQIVND (reference sequence). CDR3 length: 17 amino acids. The CDR3 DNA follows: TGTGCCAGTAGCCTTAGGACTAGCGGGAGGGCCGGCGGGGAGCTGTTTTTT. As protein: CASSLRTSGRAGGELFF.

This chain links TRBV19 with TRBJ1-1; TRBD1 might be the D (5 bases). The length of the CDR3 is 15 residues. V gave up 9 bases and J gave up 0 bases, with 17 bases separating them. Germline values: CDR1 LNHDA, CDR2 SQIVND (reference sequence). CDR3 loop: CASHPGTPMNTEAFF. In DNA form, the CDR3 reads TGTGCCAGCCATCCAGGGACTCCAATGAACACTGAAGCTTTCTTT.

The V call is TRBV2, the J call TRBJ1-2; weak D call: TRBD1 (5 bases). The CDR3 spans 13 residues. Trimming removed 2 bases from V and 4 bases from J, with 8 bases in between. Germline V gene data show CDR1 as SNHLY and CDR2 as FYNNEI. This chain's CDR3 is CASSERQSYGYTF. The CDR3 DNA reads as TGTGCCAGCAGTGAACGACAGTCCTATGGCTACACCTTC.

In this sample, this clone turned up once. V is TRBV14 and J is TRBJ1-1; no clear D. V was clipped by 0 bases and J by 6 bases, with 11 bases between them. Looked up from germline, CDR1 is SGHDN and CDR2 is FVKESK. This CDR3 comprises 14 residues. As DNA, the CDR3 is TGTGCCAGCAGCCAAGAGTTGCAGGCCTCTGAAGCTTTCTTT. Its translation: CASSQELQASEAFF.

The chain recombines TRBV6-5 with TRBJ1-1; D gene uncertain. V lost 2 bases, J lost 1 base, and 8 bases lay in between. CDR1 MNHEY and CDR2 SVGAGI come from the germline V gene. The CDR3 has 14 residues. CDR3 region: CASSYTLGNTEAFF. The CDR3 DNA reads as TGTGCCAGCAGTTACACTCTAGGGAACACTGAAGCTTTCTTT.

The V and J genes are TRBV2 and TRBJ1-1; 7 bases agree with TRBD1. This CDR3 region has 14 residues. From germline, CDR1 is SNHLY and CDR2 FYNNEI. Trimming took 6 bases from V and 5 from J; bases not matched to a gene: 9. For the CDR3, the DNA is TGTGCCAGCAGCGGGTTTAGGGGGCAAACTGAAGCTTTCTTT. Amino acid sequence: CASSGFRGQTEAFF.

The rearrangement joins TRBV28 to TRBJ2-5, with 7 bases that match TRBD2. The CDR3 has 17 residues. The junction had 14 bases not matched to a gene; V was cut back by 2 bases and J by 5 bases. CDR1 and CDR2 from the germline V gene are MDHEN and SYDVKM. The CDR3 sequence: CASSLRLGREYGETQYF. In DNA, the CDR3 is TGTGCCAGCAGTTTACGACTAGGGAGGGAGTATGGGGAGACCCAGTACTTC.

The chain links TRBV7-2 to TRBJ2-2, with a weak D call TRBD1 (7 bases). V dropped 5 bases and J dropped 1 base, with 11 bases sitting between them. This CDR3 has 15 amino acids. Germline CDR1 is SGHTA and CDR2 is FQGNSA. CDR3: CASSPQGGNTGELFF. The DNA for the CDR3 is TGTGCCAGCAGCCCTCAGGGGGGGAACACCGGGGAGCTGTTTTTT.

The chain is built from TRBV15 and TRBJ2-6, with TRBD1 as a possible D gene (5 bases). CDR1 and CDR2 from the germline V gene are LNHNV and YYDKDF (reference sequence). The CDR3 runs to 17 residues. V lost 3 bases and J lost 2, with 14 bases in between. DNA of the CDR3: TGTGCCACCAGCAGGTTTAAACAGGCCACTGGGGCCAACGTCCTGACTTTC. It encodes CATSRFKQATGANVLTF.

In DNA form, the CDR3 reads TGCGCCAGCAGACTTACTAGCGGGGGGATCCATGAGCAGTTCTTC. It yields the protein CASRLTSGGIHEQFF. This chain links TRBV5-1 with TRBJ2-1; 12 nucleotides match TRBD2. The CDR3 has 15 residues. V trimming: 5 bases; J trimming: 8 bases; junction bases outside the gene matches: 8. Germline CDR1 and CDR2: SGHRS and YFSETQ. Filled out from reference TRBV5-1 and TRBJ2-1, the complete variable domain reads KAGVTQTPRYLIKTRGQQVTLSCSPISGHRSVSWYQQTPGQGLQFLFEYFSETQRNKGNFPGRFSGRQFSNSRSEMNVSTLELGDSALYLCASRLTSGGIHEQFFGPGTRLTVL.

This clone was observed a handful of times. The chain has TRBV5-8 and TRBJ1-1; 8 bases line up with TRBD1. With V trimmed by 3 bases and J by 5 bases, 9 bases remained unmatched. The germline CDR1 and CDR2 sequences are SGHTS and YDEGEE. The CDR3 runs 15 residues. CDR3 DNA: TGTGCCAGCAGCTCCGGGACAGGAATGGGAACTGAAGCTTTCTTT. This codes for CASSSGTGMGTEAFF.

The V and J genes are TRBV6-5 and TRBJ2-5; TRBD2 is a possible D gene (6 bases). Judging by the DNA end, TRBJ2-7 fits better; the J call may be wrong. This CDR3 has 15 amino acids. Germline V lookup: CDR1 MNHEY, CDR2 SVGAGI. The CDR3 nucleotides read TGTGCCAGCAGCCCCGGGACTCCTGGATCCTACGAGCAGTACTTC. It translates to CASSPGTPGSYEQYF.

CDR3 amino acids: CASSLGATGANVLTF. In DNA form, the CDR3 reads TGTGCCAGCAGCTTGGGGGCAACAGGGGCCAACGTCCTGACTTTC. The chain is built from TRBV5-6 and TRBJ2-6; D is unresolved. Germline CDR1 SGHDT, CDR2 YYEEEE. The CDR3 has 15 residues. Trimming took 0 bases from V and 4 from J, leaving 8 bases between them. The complete variable domain, with remaining parts taken from reference TRBV5-6 and TRBJ2-6, reads DAGVTQSPTHLIKTRGQQVTLRCSPKSGHDTVSWYQQALGQGPQFIFQYYEEEERQRGNFPDRFSGHQFPNYSSELNVNALLLGDSALYLCASSLGATGANVLTFGAGSRLTVL.

V and J are TRBV7-2 and TRBJ2-7, with 7 bases aligning to TRBD2. The CDR3 sequence is 14 residues long. Germline-derived CDR1 and CDR2 are SGHTA and FQGNSA. V was clipped by 3 bases and J by 4 bases; unmatched bases: 6. CDR3 nucleotide sequence: TGTGCCAGCAGCTTTTCGGGGGGTGGATACGAGCAGTACTTC. Translated, it gives CASSFSGGGYEQYF.

The chain employs TRBV5-6 and TRBJ1-2, with a tentative D call TRBD1 (6 bases). Germline assignment: CDR1 SGHDT and CDR2 YYEEEE. The CDR3 sequence is 16 residues long. Trimming removed 4 bases from V and 8 bases from J, with 24 bases in between. CDR3 sequence: CASSPRPSGGAGGYTF. The CDR3 DNA sequence: TGTGCCAGCAGCCCGAGGCCATCCGGGGGGGCTGGAGGCTACACCTTC.

The chain carries TRBV4-1 and TRBJ1-4, with a weak D call TRBD1 (5 bases). The length of the CDR3 is 14 residues. Trimming pared 0 bases from V and 8 bases from J, leaving 10 bases between. Germline-derived CDR1 and CDR2 are MGHRA and YSYEKL. The CDR3 protein is CASSQDSGDEKLFF. CDR3 sequence (DNA): TGCGCCAGCAGCCAAGACTCGGGGGACGAAAAACTGTTTTTT.

The CDR3 sequence is CASSSLVRGRQDTQYF. CDR3 DNA sequence: TGTGCCAGCAGCTCCCTGGTGCGGGGGCGTCAAGATACGCAGTATTTT. This chain connects TRBV5-4 to TRBJ2-3; perhaps TRBD2 as D (7 bases). The CDR3 has 16 residues. V lost 3 bases and J lost 5, with 19 bases in between. Germline loops: CDR1 SGHNT, CDR2 YYREEE (reference sequence).

The chain links TRBV30 to TRBJ1-1; D not resolved. The CDR3 totals 10 residues. V dropped 5 bases and J dropped 10 bases, with 11 bases sitting between them. Germline-derived CDR1 and CDR2 are GTSNPN and SVGIG (reference sequence). The CDR3 DNA is TGTGCCTGGCGCCGGGGTGTAGCTTTCTTT. This codes for CAWRRGVAFF.

This clone was counted many times. The rearrangement joins TRBV7-6 to TRBJ2-2, with a tentative D call TRBD1 (5 bases). The CDR3 is made up of 14 amino acids. V was cut by 2 bases and J by 3 bases, with 7 bases left in between. Per germline, CDR1 SGHVS and CDR2 FNYEAQ. The CDR3 region is CASSLPRDTGELFF. CDR3 in DNA: TGTGCCAGCAGCTTACCCAGGGACACCGGGGAGCTGTTTTTT.

J is TRBJ2-5 and V is TRBV5-1, with 9 positions matching TRBD1. Germline CDR1 reads SGHRS; CDR2 reads YFSETQ. V was clipped by 4 bases and J by 4 bases; unmatched bases: 5. CDR3 length: 14 residues. In nucleotides, the CDR3 is TGCGCCAGCAGCCCCGGACAGGGGAGAGAGACCCAGTACTTC. Amino acid sequence: CASSPGQGRETQYF. Drawing the rest from reference TRBV5-1 and TRBJ2-5, the complete variable domain is KAGVTQTPRYLIKTRGQQVTLSCSPISGHRSVSWYQQTPGQGLQFLFEYFSETQRNKGNFPGRFSGRQFSNSRSEMNVSTLELGDSALYLCASSPGQGRETQYFGPGTRLLVL.

This CDR3 reads CASTPRVMVCLITGELFF. The CDR3 DNA reads TGTGCCAGCACCCCCCGAGTTATGGTCTGCCTCATCACCGGGGAGCTGTTTTTT. The rearrangement uses TRBV7-3 and TRBJ2-2; D remains unclear. V was clipped by 7 bases and J by 4 bases, with 25 bases between them. Looked up from germline, CDR1 is SGHTA and CDR2 is FQGTGA. The CDR3 loop spans 18 amino acids. Full variable domain (outside the CDR3, taken from reference TRBV7-3 and TRBJ2-2): GAGVSQTPSNKVTEKGKYVELRCDPISGHTALYWYRQSLGQGPEFLIYFQGTGAADDSGLPNDRFFAVRPEGSVSTLKIQRTERGDSAVYLCASTPRVMVCLITGELFFGEGSRLTVL.

The chain recombines TRBV9 with TRBJ2-7; 7 bases agree with TRBD2. The CDR3 contains 15 residues. V was clipped by 3 bases and J by 2 bases; unmatched bases: 8. Germline V gene data show CDR1 as SGDLS and CDR2 as YYNGEE. The CDR3 reads CASSGGVSGTYEQYF. The CDR3 DNA reads TGTGCCAGCAGCGGAGGGGTGAGCGGGACCTACGAGCAGTACTTC.

This clone was observed once. This chain joins TRBV7-3 and TRBJ2-7; TRBD2 matches 8 bases. CDR3 size: 13 residues. Germline assignment: CDR1 SGHTA and CDR2 FQGTGA. Losses at the gene ends were 4 bases for V and 6 bases for J; bases not matched to a gene: 5. The CDR3 nucleotides read TGTGCCAGCAGCTCAGCGGGGGATACCGAGCAGTACTTC. It is translated as CASSSAGDTEQYF.

The rearrangement joins TRBV28 to TRBJ1-2; tentative D call: TRBD1 (6 bases). The CDR3 runs 17 residues. V was cut by 4 bases and J by 4 bases, with 22 bases left in between. Looked up from germline, CDR1 is MDHEN and CDR2 is SYDVKM. CDR3 DNA sequence: TGTGCCAGCAGTTCCCCGGACAGCTCTGGGGCTAGCTATGGCTACACCTTC. Its protein product is CASSSPDSSGASYGYTF.

This clone has only one observation. The chain uses TRBV6-5 and TRBJ2-5, with D possibly matching TRBD2 (6 bases). The J call may be wrong; the DNA end is better matched by TRBJ2-7. Germline CDR1 and CDR2: MNHEY and SVGAGI. The CDR3 is 14 amino acids. CDR3 DNA sequence: TGTGCCAGCAGTTACGGAGGGAACCACAACGAGCAGTACTTC. This sequence encodes CASSYGGNHNEQYF.

V is TRBV5-1 and J is TRBJ2-7; 8 nucleotides line up with TRBD1. This CDR3 is built from 17 residues. Losses at the gene ends were 0 bases for V and 1 base for J; bases not matched to a gene: 9. The V gene's germline CDR1 is SGHRS and CDR2 YFSETQ. The chain's CDR3 is CASSLAPRQGYSYEQYF. CDR3 nucleotide sequence: TGCGCCAGCAGCTTGGCCCCTCGACAGGGGTATTCCTACGAGCAGTACTTC.

This clone was found a few times. The chain links TRBV5-8 to TRBJ1-6; TRBD1 matches at 10 bases. Trimming removed 2 bases from V and 9 bases from J; junction bases left unmatched: 5. Germline CDR1 and CDR2: SGHTS and YDEGEE. This CDR3 is built from 15 residues. CDR3 residues: CASSFRDRGPSPLHF. CDR3 nucleotides: TGTGCCAGCAGCTTCCGGGACAGGGGTCCTTCACCCCTCCACTTT.